The next 15 T cell receptor beta chains were all read from a single sample in a study of cytomegalovirus exposure and HLA in healthy donors. Clones were read by immunoSEQ multiplex PCR, and TCRdb kept only the in-frame ones, dropping some. The sample includes 150,000 to 180,000 clones, 85% to 90% seen only once; the top ten take about 2.2%. Sequencing was performed on PBMCs. All receptors derive from a human donor in good health.

This CDR3 reads CASSLSSGILYEQYF. The CDR3, as DNA: TGTGCCAGCAGCTTATCTAGCGGGATTCTCTACGAGCAGTACTTC. The chain carries TRBV7-2 and TRBJ2-7; TRBD2 matches 9 bases. Germline assignment: CDR1 SGHTA and CDR2 FQGNSA. The J segment lost 3 bases and the V segment lost 2 bases, leaving 5 bases of the junction unmatched. The CDR3 sequence is 15 residues long.

The chain combines TRBV5-4 with TRBJ2-7; maybe TRBD2 (6 bases). CDR3 size: 14 residues. V was clipped by 4 bases and J by 5 bases, with 16 bases between them. CDR1 is SGHNT, CDR2 YYREEE, per germline (reference sequence). Here the CDR3 reads CASSPSGRGDEQYF. CDR3 coding DNA: TGTGCCAGCAGCCCCTCAGGGCGCGGGGACGAGCAGTACTTC.

In this sample, this clone turned up once. This chain connects TRBV5-1 to TRBJ2-5; possibly TRBD1 for D (6 bases). V lost 4 bases, J lost 4 bases, and 14 bases lay in between. Germline assignment: CDR1 SGHRS and CDR2 YFSETQ. The CDR3 sequence is 14 residues long. The CDR3 spells CASSRDILGETQYF. The CDR3 DNA is TGCGCCAGCAGCAGGGACATATTAGGAGAGACCCAGTACTTC.

The chain is built from TRBV11-2 and TRBJ1-6, with 11 bases fitting TRBD1. Germline CDR1 SGHAT, CDR2 FQNNGV. This CDR3 region has 16 residues. The trim removed 5 bases at V and 8 bases at J, leaving 8 bases unmatched. The CDR3 bases are TGTGCCAGCAGCGGATCGCGGACAGGGGGCGATTCACCCCTCCACTTT. Translation gives CASSGSRTGGDSPLHF.

A remark on this clone: The sample carries other DNA sequences with the same CDR3. This rearrangement joins TRBV5-1 to TRBJ2-1; D is possibly TRBD2 (6 bases). CDR1 is SGHRS and CDR2 is YFSETQ in the germline V gene. Trimming cost V 1 base and J 0 bases, with 8 bases left between them. This CDR3 spans 15 amino acids. CDR3 nucleotides: TGCGCCAGCAGCTTGTCCGGGAGCTCCTACAATGAGCAGTTCTTC. Translated, it gives CASSLSGSSYNEQFF.

CDR3 DNA: TGTGCCACGGCCAGGGGGGACGACACTGAAGCTTTCTTT. Residues: CATARGDDTEAFF. The chain links TRBV5-5 to TRBJ1-1; 7 bases fit TRBD1. The CDR3 contains 13 residues. Germline trimming cut 9 bases from V and 3 bases from J; bases unmatched to any gene: 8. Germline V gives CDR1 SGHKS, CDR2 YYEKEE (reference sequence). The full variable domain, rest sourced from reference TRBV5-5 and TRBJ1-1, is DAGVTQSPTHLIKTRGQQVTLRCSPISGHKSVSWYQQVLGQGPQFIFQYYEKEERGRGNFPDRFSARQFPNYSSELNVNALLLGDSALYLCATARGDDTEAFFGQGTRLTVV.

This clone was seen a few times. The chain combines TRBV6-1 with TRBJ1-2; D gene unclear. Germline V gene lookup returns CDR1 MNHNS and CDR2 SASEGT. Trimming cost V 6 bases and J 8 bases, with 13 bases left between them. The CDR3 is made up of 12 amino acids. The CDR3 coding sequence is TGTGCCAGCAGCCGCCCTTCGCGGGGCTACACCTTC. Amino acids: CASSRPSRGYTF.

The chain links TRBV7-9 to TRBJ2-7; TRBD2 aligns across 11 bases. Germline V lookup: CDR1 SEHNR, CDR2 FQNEAQ (reference sequence). This CDR3 comprises 16 residues. Germline trimming cut 5 bases from V and 6 bases from J; bases unmatched to any gene: 12. The CDR3 nucleotides read TGTGCCAGCAGCGCAGCACTAGCGGGAGCCGCTGCCGAGCAGTACTTC. The encoded protein is CASSAALAGAAAEQYF.

The CDR3 sequence is CATSRELAGGWEQYF. The CDR3 coding sequence is TGTGCCACCAGCAGAGAACTAGCGGGAGGATGGGAGCAGTACTTC. V gene TRBV15 combines with J gene TRBJ2-7; 12 nucleotides align to TRBD2. CDR1 LNHNV and CDR2 YYDKDF come from the germline V gene (reference sequence). The V gene end was trimmed by 0 bases and the J gene end by 7 bases; junction bases not matched to a gene: 4. CDR3 length: 15 residues. The whole variable domain, remainder taken from reference TRBV15 and TRBJ2-7, is DAMVIQNPRYQVTQFGKPVTLSCSQTLNHNVMYWYQQKSSQAPKLLFHYYDKDFNNEADTPDNFQSRRPNTSFCFLDIRSPGLGDTAMYLCATSRELAGGWEQYFGPGTRLTVT.

This chain links TRBV6-1 with TRBJ2-7; 7 bases fit TRBD1. With V trimmed by 6 bases and J by 1 base, 9 bases remained unmatched. This CDR3 has 15 residues. Germline values: CDR1 MNHNS, CDR2 SASEGT. The chain's CDR3 is CASRVGQVTSYEQYF. The CDR3 DNA follows: TGTGCCAGCAGAGTTGGACAGGTGACATCCTACGAGCAGTACTTC.

The chain links TRBV2 to TRBJ2-1, with 10 bases that match TRBD2. The germline gives CDR1 SNHLY, CDR2 FYNNEI. The CDR3 has 16 amino acids. With 7 bases clipped from V and 4 bases from J, the junction kept 10 bases outside the gene matches. The CDR3 nucleotides are TGTGCCAGCACAACCCTCAGCGGGAGGGGATACAATGAGCAGTTCTTC. It codes for CASTTLSGRGYNEQFF.

The J gene is TRBJ2-7, the V gene TRBV28; D is possibly TRBD2 (6 bases). V was cut by 6 bases and J by 3 bases, with 18 bases left in between. Germline CDR1 is MDHEN and CDR2 is SYDVKM. CDR3 length: 15 amino acids. CDR3 sequence: CASSSYGTASYEQYF. Here the CDR3 DNA reads TGTGCCAGCAGCTCATACGGGACTGCAAGCTACGAGCAGTACTTC.

The rearrangement uses TRBV9 and TRBJ2-3; TRBD1 matches 7 bases. The germline CDR1 and CDR2 sequences are SGDLS and YYNGEE. CDR3 length: 14 residues. Unmatched junction bases numbered 13, after V lost 1 base and J lost 14 bases. The CDR3 coding sequence is TGTGCCAGCAGCGTATCTTGGTCAACCGGGACAGCGTATTTT. Translated, it gives CASSVSWSTGTAYF. Full variable domain (rest looked up from reference TRBV9 and TRBJ2-3): DSGVTQTPKHLITATGQRVTLRCSPRSGDLSVYWYQQSLDQGLQFLIQYYNGEERAKGNILERFSAQQFPDLHSELNLSSLELGDSALYFCASSVSWSTGTAYFGPGTRLTVL.

The gene calls are TRBV7-9 and TRBJ2-1, with TRBD2 matching 7 bases. The J segment lost 4 bases and the V segment lost 5 bases, leaving 14 bases of the junction unmatched. The CDR3 extends over 17 amino acids. Germline V lookup: CDR1 SEHNR, CDR2 FQNEAQ (reference sequence). CDR3 loop: CASSPKPSGGLYNEQFF. The CDR3 nucleotides are TGTGCCAGCAGCCCCAAACCTAGCGGAGGCCTTTACAATGAGCAGTTCTTC.

This clone was picked up many times. The rearrangement links TRBV4-2 to TRBJ2-1; no firm D call. The CDR3 runs to 14 residues. Germline V gene sequence: CDR1 LGHNA, CDR2 YNFKEQ. V was trimmed by 1 base and J by 8 bases, leaving 12 bases between them. CDR3 nucleotide sequence: TGTGCCAGCAGCCAAGGTGGTAGCATCGATGAGCAGTTCTTC. Its translation is CASSQGGSIDEQFF.